This T cell receptor (beta chain) was observed in a study of T cell clones after liver transplantation. Study-wide context: As an antigen-independent comparator, third-party-reactive TCRbeta sequences came from pre-transplant mixed lymphocyte reactions. Subjects received no induction therapy and standard immunosuppression until randomization at 12-24 months post-transplant. Whole-study findings and limits: The donor-reactive repertoire was only partly measurable in two subjects, lacking donor cells. A larger donor-reactive than third-party decline suggested partial antigen-specific deletion.

As regards this clone: The antigen is not known.

The CDR3 consists of 16 residues. The germline gives CDR1 MNHNY, CDR2 SVGAGI (reference sequence). J gave up 0 bases and V 5 bases, and 6 bases lay outside the gene matches. Clones were read by immunoSEQ multiplex PCR, and TCRdb kept only the in-frame ones, dropping some. The data show 75,000 to 95,000 clones, 84% seen once. J is TRBJ1-5 and V is TRBV6-6, with TRBD1 matching 8 bases. The origin of this receptor is a human patient who received a liver transplant. Some of the T cells might come from the graft donor. This specimen consisted of CD4+ T cells from blood, obtained less than 50 months after liver transplant. The CDR3 spells CASSQSTGDSNQPQHF. In nucleotides, the CDR3 is TGTGCCAGCAGTCAATCGACAGGGGATAGCAATCAGCCCCAGCATTTT.